This T cell receptor beta chain appears in the sequencing data of a study of T cell responses to AZD1222 COVID-19 vaccine. Some clones are missing from TCRdb's copy, which holds only in-frame ones; the method was immunoSEQ multiplex PCR. The sample has 150,000 to 200,000 clones; 92% are singletons. It was second doses at about 4 or about 12 weeks that were pooled. The sequence was obtained from an adult who received the AZD1222 COVID-19 vaccine. The material sequenced was peripheral blood, taken 28 days after the second AZD1222 dose.

This CDR3 reads CASSQGGSLSSGNTIYF. The CDR3 DNA reads as TGTGCCAGCAGCCAAGGCGGCAGTTTAAGCTCTGGAAACACCATATATTTT. The chain joins TRBV3-1 (or the pseudogene TRBV3-2) to TRBJ1-3, with D unresolved. Trimming shortened V by 1 base and J by 0 bases, and 13 bases separated the two germline ends. The CDR3 totals 17 residues. Looked up from germline, CDR1 is LGHDT and CDR2 is YNNKEL (reference sequence).